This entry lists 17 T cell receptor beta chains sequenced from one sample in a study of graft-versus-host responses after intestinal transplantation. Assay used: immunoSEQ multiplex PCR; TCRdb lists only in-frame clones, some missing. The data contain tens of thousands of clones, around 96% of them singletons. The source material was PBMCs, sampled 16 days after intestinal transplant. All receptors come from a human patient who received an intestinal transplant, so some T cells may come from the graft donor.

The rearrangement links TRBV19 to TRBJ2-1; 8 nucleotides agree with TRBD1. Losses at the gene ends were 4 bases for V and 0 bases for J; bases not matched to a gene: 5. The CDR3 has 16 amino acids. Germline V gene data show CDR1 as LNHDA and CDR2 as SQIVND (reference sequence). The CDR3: CASSRDRTNSYNEQFF. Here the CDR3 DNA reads TGTGCCAGTAGTAGGGACAGGACGAACTCCTACAATGAGCAGTTCTTC.

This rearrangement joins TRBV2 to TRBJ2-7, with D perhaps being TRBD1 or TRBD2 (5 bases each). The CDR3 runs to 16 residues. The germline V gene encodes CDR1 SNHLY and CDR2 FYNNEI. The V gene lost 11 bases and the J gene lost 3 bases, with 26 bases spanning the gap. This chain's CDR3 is CAGRGGWAALSYEQYF. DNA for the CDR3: TGTGCCGGACGGGGCGGGTGGGCAGCTCTGAGCTACGAGCAGTACTTC. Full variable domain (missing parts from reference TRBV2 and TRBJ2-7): EPEVTQTPSHQVTQMGQEVILRCVPISNHLYFYWYRQILGQKVEFLVSFYNNEISEKSEIFDDQFSVERPDGSNFTLKIRSTKLEDSAMYFCAGRGGWAALSYEQYFGPGTRLTVT.

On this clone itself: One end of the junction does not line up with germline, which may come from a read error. The CDR3 sequence is CASNRDSSHEQYF. In nucleotides, the CDR3 is TGTGCCAGTAACCGGGACAGCTCCCACGAGCAGTACTTC. The chain combines TRBV6-5 with TRBJ2-7; 7 bases fit TRBD1. This CDR3 is built from 13 residues. Germline lookup yields CDR1 MNHEY and CDR2 SVGAGI.

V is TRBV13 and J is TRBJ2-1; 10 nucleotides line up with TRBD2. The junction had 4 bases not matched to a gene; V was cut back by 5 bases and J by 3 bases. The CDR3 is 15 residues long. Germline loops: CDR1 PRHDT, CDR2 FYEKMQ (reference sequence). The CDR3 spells CASSTLAGVYNEQFF. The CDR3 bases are TGTGCCAGCAGCACCCTAGCGGGAGTCTACAATGAGCAGTTCTTC.

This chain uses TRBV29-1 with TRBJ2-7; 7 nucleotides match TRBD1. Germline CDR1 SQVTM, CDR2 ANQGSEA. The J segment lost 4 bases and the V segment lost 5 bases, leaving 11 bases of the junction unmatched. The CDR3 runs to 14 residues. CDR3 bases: TGCAGCGTTAATATCAGGGGGTTAGAATACGAGCAGTACTTC. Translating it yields CSVNIRGLEYEQYF.

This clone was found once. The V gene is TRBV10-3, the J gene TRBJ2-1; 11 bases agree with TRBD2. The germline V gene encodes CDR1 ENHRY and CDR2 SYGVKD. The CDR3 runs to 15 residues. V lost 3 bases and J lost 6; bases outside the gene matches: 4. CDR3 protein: CAISEGLAGGNEQFF. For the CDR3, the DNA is TGTGCCATCAGTGAAGGGCTAGCGGGAGGCAATGAGCAGTTCTTC.

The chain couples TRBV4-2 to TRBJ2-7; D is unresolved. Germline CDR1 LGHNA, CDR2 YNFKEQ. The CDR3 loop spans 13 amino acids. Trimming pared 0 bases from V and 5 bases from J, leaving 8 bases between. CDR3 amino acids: CASSQDRDDEQYF. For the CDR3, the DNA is TGTGCCAGCAGCCAAGATCGTGACGACGAGCAGTACTTC.

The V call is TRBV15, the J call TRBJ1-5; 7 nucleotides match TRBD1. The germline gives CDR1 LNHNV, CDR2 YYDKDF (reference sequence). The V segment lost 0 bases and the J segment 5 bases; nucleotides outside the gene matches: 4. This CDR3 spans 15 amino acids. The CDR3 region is CATSRDRGLDQPQHF. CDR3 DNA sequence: TGTGCCACCAGCAGAGACAGGGGGTTGGATCAGCCCCAGCATTTT.

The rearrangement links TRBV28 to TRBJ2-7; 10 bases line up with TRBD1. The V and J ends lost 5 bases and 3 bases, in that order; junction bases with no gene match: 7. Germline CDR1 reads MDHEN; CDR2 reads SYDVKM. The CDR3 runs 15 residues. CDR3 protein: CASSAPGQGFYEQYF. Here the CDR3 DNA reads TGTGCCAGCAGTGCACCGGGACAGGGGTTCTACGAGCAGTACTTC.

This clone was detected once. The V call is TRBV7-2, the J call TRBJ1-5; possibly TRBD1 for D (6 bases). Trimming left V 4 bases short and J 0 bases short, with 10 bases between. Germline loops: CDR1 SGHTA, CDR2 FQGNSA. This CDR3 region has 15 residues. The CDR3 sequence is CASSSGTYSNQPQHF. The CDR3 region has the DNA TGTGCCAGCAGCTCCGGGACATATAGCAATCAGCCCCAGCATTTT.

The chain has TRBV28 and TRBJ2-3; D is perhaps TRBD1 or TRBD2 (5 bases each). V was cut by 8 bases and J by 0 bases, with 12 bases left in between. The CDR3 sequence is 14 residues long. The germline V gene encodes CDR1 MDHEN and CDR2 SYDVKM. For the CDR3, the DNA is TGTGCCAGCGGGGGTCTCTCTAGCACAGATACGCAGTATTTT. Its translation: CASGGLSSTDTQYF.

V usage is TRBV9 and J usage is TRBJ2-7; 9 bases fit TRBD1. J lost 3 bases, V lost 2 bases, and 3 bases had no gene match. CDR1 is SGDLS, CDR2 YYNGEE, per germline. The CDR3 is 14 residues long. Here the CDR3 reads CASSVRDRDYEQYF. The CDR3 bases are TGTGCCAGCAGCGTCCGGGACAGGGACTACGAGCAGTACTTC.

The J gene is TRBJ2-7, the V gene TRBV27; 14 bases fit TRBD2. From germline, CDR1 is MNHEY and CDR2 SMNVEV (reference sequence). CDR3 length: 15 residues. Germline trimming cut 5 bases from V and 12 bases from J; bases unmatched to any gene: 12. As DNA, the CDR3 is TGTGCCAGCAGTCCACCCCAGGGACTAGCGGGAGTATTGTACTTC. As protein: CASSPPQGLAGVLYF.

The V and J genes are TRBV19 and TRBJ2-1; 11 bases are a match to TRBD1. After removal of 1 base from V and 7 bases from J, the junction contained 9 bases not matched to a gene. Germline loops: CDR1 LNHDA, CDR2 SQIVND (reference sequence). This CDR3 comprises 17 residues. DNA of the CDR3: TGTGCCAGTAGTATAGCGGACAGGGGGCGGCTGAGAAATGAGCAGTTCTTC. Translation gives CASSIADRGRLRNEQFF. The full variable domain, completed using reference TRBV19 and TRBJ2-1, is DGGITQSPKYLFRKEGQNVTLSCEQNLNHDAMYWYRQDPGQGLRLIYYSQIVNDFQKGDIAEGYSVSREKKESFPLTVTSAQKNPTAFYLCASSIADRGRLRNEQFFGPGTRLTVL.

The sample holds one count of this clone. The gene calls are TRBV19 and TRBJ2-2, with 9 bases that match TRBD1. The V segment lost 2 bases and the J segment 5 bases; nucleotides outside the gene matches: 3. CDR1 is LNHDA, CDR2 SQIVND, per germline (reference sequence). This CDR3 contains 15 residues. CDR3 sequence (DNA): TGTGCCAGTAGTATAACAGGGGGCGGAACCGGGGAGCTGTTTTTT. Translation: CASSITGGGTGELFF.

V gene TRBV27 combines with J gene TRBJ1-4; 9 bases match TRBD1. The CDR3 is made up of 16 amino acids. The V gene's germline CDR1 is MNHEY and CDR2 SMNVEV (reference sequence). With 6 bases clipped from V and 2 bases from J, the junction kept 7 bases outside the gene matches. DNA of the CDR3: TGTGCCAGCAGGACAGGGGGTTATTACACTAATGAAAAACTGTTTTTT. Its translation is CASRTGGYYTNEKLFF.

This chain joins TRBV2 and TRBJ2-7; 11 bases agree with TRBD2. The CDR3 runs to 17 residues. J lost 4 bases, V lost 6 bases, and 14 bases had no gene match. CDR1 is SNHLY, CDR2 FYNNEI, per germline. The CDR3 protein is CASRQTSGKGLDYEQYF. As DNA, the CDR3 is TGTGCCAGCAGGCAGACTAGCGGGAAGGGTTTGGATTACGAGCAGTACTTC.